This T cell receptor beta chain was sequenced during a study of siplizumab effects on memory and regulatory T cells. The germline V gene has CDR1 LGHNA and CDR2 YSLEER. Trimming removed 7 bases at V and 4 bases at J, with 19 bases between. The CDR3 contains 16 residues. Produced via immunoSEQ multiplex PCR; TCRdb's table is partial and in-frame only. This repertoire shows under 130,000 clones, about 92% found once; its top ten account for 0.32%. This receptor was obtained from a human donor in good health. The chain couples TRBV4-3 to TRBJ2-2; tentatively, D is TRBD2 (6 bases). Sample: CD4+ T cells sorted from blood. The CDR3 is CASKDRHRGSTGELFF. The CDR3 DNA reads TGCGCCAGCAAGGATCGGCACCGGGGGAGCACCGGGGAGCTGTTTTTT.